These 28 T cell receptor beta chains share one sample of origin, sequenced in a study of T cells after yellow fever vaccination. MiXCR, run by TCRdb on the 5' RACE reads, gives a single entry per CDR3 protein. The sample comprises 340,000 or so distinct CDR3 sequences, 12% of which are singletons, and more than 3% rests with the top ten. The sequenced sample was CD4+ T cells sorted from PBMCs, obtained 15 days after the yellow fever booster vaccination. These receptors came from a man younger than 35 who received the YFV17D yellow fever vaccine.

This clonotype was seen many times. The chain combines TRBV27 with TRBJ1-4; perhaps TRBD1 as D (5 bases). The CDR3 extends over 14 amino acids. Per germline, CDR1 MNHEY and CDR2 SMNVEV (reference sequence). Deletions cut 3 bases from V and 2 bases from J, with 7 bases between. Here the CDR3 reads CASSFWGTNEKLFF. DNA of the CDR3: TGTGCCAGCAGTTTTTGGGGGACTAATGAAAAACTGTTTTTT.

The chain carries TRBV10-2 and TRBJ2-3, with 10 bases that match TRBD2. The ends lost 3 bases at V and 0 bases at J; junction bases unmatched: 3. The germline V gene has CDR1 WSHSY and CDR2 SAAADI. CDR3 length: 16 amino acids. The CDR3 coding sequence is TGCGCCAGCAGTGAACCTAGCGGGGGAAGCACAGATACGCAGTATTTT. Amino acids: CASSEPSGGSTDTQYF.

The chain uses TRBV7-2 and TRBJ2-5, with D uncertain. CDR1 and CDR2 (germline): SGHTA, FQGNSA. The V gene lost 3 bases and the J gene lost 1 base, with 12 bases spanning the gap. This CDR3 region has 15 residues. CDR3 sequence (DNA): TGTGCCAGCAGCTTGAATATGGGCCTCCAAGAGACCCAGTACTTC. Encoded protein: CASSLNMGLQETQYF.

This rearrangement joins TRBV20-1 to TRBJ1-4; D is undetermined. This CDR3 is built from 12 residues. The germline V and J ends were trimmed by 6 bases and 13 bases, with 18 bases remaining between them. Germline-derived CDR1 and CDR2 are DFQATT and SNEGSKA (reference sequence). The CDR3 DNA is TGCAGTGCCACAGAACTCCAGAGTCTACTGTTTTTT. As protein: CSATELQSLLFF.

The CDR3 DNA reads TGTGCCAGCAGCGTAGTCGGGACTAGTTTCACTGAGCAGTTCTTC. Its protein product is CASSVVGTSFTEQFF. The V and J genes are TRBV9 and TRBJ2-1, with 8 positions matching TRBD2. The CDR3 runs 15 residues. Germline V gives CDR1 SGDLS, CDR2 YYNGEE. Unmatched junction bases numbered 8, after V lost 0 bases and J lost 9 bases.

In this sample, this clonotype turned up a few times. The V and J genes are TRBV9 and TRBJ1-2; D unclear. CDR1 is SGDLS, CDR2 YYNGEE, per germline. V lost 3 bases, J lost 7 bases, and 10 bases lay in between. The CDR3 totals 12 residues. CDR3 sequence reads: CASSANEGGYTF. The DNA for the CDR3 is TGTGCCAGCAGCGCGAATGAGGGTGGCTACACCTTC.

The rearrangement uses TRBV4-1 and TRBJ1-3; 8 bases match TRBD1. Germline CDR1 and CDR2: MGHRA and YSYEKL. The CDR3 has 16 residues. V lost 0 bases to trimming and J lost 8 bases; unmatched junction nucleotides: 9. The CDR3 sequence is CASSQDLGQGWDTIYF. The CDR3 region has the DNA TGCGCCAGCAGCCAAGATCTAGGACAGGGATGGGACACCATATATTTT.

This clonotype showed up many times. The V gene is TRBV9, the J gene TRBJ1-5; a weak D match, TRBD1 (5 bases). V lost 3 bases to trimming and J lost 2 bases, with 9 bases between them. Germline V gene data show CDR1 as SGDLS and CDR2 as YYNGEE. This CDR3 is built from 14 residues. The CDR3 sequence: CASSALGGNQPQHF. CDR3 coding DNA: TGTGCCAGCAGCGCCCTAGGGGGCAATCAGCCCCAGCATTTT. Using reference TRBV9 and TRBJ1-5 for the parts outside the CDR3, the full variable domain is DSGVTQTPKHLITATGQRVTLRCSPRSGDLSVYWYQQSLDQGLQFLIQYYNGEERAKGNILERFSAQQFPDLHSELNLSSLELGDSALYFCASSALGGNQPQHFGDGTRLSIL.

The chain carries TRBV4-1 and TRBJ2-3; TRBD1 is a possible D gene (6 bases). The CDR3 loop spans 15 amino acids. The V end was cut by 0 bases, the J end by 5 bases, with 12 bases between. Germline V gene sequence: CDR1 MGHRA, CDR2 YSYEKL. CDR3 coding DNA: TGCGCCAGCAGCCAAGATTTCCAGGGGATAGATACGCAGTATTTT. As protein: CASSQDFQGIDTQYF.

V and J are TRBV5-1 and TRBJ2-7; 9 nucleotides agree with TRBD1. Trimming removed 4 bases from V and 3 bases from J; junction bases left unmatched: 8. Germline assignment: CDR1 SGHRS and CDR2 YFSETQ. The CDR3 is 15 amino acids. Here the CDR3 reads CASSPGQGFVYEQYF. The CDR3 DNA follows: TGCGCCAGCAGCCCGGGACAGGGCTTCGTCTACGAGCAGTACTTC. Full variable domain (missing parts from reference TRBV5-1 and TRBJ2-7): KAGVTQTPRYLIKTRGQQVTLSCSPISGHRSVSWYQQTPGQGLQFLFEYFSETQRNKGNFPGRFSGRQFSNSRSEMNVSTLELGDSALYLCASSPGQGFVYEQYFGPGTRLTVT.

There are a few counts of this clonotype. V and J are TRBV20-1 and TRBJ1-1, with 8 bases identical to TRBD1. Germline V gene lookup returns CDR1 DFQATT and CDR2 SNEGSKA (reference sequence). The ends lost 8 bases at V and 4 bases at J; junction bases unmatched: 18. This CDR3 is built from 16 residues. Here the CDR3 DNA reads TGCAGTCCCGGGGGACACTCAGGGGGCATCGGCACTGAAGCTTTCTTT. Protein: CSPGGHSGGIGTEAFF.

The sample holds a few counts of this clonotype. The CDR3 nucleotides read TGCGCCAGCAGCCAACAAGACGGCGGGGAGCTGTTTTTT. Protein sequence: CASSQQDGGELFF. The V and J genes are TRBV4-3 and TRBJ2-2; no definite D call. With 2 bases removed from V and 7 bases from J, the gap between germline ends came to 8 bases. The CDR3 loop spans 13 amino acids. The V gene's germline CDR1 is LGHNA and CDR2 YSLEER.

In DNA form, the CDR3 reads TGTGCCATCAGTGTTAACGGAGACACTGAAGCTTTCTTT. It specifies CAISVNGDTEAFF. This chain connects TRBV10-3 to TRBJ1-1; no definite D call. The V end was cut by 4 bases, the J end by 3 bases, with 9 bases between. The CDR3 contains 13 residues. Germline V lookup: CDR1 ENHRY, CDR2 SYGVKD.

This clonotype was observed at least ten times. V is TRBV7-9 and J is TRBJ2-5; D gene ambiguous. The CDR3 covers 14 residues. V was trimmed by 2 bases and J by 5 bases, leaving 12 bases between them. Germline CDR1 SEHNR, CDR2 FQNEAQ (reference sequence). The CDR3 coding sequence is TGTGCCAGCAGCTTAAACATGGGTACCGAGACCCAGTACTTC. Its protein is CASSLNMGTETQYF.

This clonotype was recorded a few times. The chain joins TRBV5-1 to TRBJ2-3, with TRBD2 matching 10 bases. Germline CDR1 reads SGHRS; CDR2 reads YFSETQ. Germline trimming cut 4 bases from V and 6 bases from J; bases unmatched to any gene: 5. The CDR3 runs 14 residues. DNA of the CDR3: TGCGCCAGCAGCGCTAGCGGGGGCGCTGATACGCAGTATTTT. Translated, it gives CASSASGGADTQYF.

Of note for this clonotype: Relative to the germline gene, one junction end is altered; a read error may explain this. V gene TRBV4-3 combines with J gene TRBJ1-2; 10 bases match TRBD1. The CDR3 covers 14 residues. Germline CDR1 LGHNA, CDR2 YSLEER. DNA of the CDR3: TGTGCCAGCAGCCAAAGGACAGGGGGCTATGGCTACACCTTC. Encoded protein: CASSQRTGGYGYTF.

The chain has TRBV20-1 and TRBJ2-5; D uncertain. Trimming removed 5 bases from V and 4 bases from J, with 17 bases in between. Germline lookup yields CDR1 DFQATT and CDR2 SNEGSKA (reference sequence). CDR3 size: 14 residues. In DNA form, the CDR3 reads TGCAGTGCTCCGTACACCGGGTTAGGAGAGACCCAGTACTTC. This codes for CSAPYTGLGETQYF.

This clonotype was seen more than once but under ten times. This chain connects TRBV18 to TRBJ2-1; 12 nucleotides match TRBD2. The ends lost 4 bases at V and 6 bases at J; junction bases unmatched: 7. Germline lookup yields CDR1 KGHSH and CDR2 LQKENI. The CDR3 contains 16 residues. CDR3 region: CASSLTSGGVRNEQFF. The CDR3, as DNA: TGTGCCAGCTCACTGACTAGCGGGGGTGTGCGCAATGAGCAGTTCTTC.

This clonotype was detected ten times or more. The CDR3 spells CASSKGLLDYEQYF. The DNA for the CDR3 is TGTGCCAGCAGTAAGGGACTCCTAGACTACGAGCAGTACTTC. The chain joins TRBV12-3 or TRBV12-4 to TRBJ2-7; D perhaps matches TRBD2 (6 bases). The CDR3 consists of 14 residues. Deletions cut 5 bases from V and 3 bases from J, with 14 bases between.

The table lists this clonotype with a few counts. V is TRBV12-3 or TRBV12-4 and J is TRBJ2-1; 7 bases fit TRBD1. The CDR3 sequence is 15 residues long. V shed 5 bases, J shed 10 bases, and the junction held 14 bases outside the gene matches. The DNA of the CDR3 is TGTGCCAGCAGTAAGAGACAGGGTTTAGCTGGAGAGCAGTTCTTC. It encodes CASSKRQGLAGEQFF.

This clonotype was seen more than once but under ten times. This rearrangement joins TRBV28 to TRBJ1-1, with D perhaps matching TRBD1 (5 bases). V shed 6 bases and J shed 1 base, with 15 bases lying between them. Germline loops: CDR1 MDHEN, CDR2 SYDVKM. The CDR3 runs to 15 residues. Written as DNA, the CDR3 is TGTGCCAGCAGCCGGGTCCAGGGTCGGAACACTGAAGCTTTCTTT. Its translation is CASSRVQGRNTEAFF.

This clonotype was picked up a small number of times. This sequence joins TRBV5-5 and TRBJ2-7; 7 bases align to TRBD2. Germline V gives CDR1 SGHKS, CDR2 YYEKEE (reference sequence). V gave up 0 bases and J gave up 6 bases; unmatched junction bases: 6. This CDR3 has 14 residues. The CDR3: CASSLAVREGEQYV. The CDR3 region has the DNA TGTGCCAGCAGCTTGGCCGTCAGGGAGGGCGAGCAGTACGTC.

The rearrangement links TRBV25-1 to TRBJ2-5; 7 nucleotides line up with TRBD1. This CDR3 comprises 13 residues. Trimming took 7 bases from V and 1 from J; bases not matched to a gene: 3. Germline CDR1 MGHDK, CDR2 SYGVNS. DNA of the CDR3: TGTGCCAGCACGAGACAGGGCCAAGAGACCCAGTACTTC. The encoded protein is CASTRQGQETQYF.

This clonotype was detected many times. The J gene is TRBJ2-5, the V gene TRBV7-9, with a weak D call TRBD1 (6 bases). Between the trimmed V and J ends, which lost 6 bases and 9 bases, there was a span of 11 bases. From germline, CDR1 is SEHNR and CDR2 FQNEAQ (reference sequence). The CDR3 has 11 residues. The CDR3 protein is CASSYEGAQYF. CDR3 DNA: TGTGCCAGCAGTTATGAGGGGGCCCAGTACTTC.

Here the CDR3 reads CASTGLAGPVYEQYF. CDR3 in DNA: TGCGCCAGCACCGGCCTTGCAGGTCCGGTCTACGAGCAGTACTTC. V and J are TRBV5-1 and TRBJ2-7; D gene ambiguous. Trimming stripped 6 bases from V and 3 bases from J, with 19 bases between. CDR3 length: 15 amino acids. Germline-derived CDR1 and CDR2 are SGHRS and YFSETQ.

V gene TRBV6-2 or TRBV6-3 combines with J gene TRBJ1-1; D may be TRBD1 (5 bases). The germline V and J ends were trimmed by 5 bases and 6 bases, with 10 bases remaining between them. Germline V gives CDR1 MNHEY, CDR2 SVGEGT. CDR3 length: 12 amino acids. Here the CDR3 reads CASSGGGAEAFF. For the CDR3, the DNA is TGTGCCAGCAGTGGGGGAGGGGCTGAAGCTTTCTTT.

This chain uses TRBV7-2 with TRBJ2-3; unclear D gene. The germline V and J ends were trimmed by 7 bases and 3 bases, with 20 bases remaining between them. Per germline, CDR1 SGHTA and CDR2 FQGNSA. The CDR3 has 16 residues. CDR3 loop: CASNKGPANPTDTQYF. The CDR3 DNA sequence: TGTGCCAGCAACAAAGGCCCAGCGAACCCTACAGATACGCAGTATTTT. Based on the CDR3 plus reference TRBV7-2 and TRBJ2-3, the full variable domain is GAGVSQSPSNKVTEKGKDVELRCDPISGHTALYWYRQSLGQGLEFLIYFQGNSAPDKSGLPSDRFSAERTGGSVSTLTIQRTQQEDSAVYLCASNKGPANPTDTQYFGPGTRLTVL.

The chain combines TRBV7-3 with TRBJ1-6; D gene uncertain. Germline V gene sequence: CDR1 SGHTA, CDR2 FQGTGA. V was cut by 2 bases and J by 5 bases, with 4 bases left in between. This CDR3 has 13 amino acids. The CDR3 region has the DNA TGTGCCAGCAGCTTACAACATAATTCACCCCTCCACTTT. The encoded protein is CASSLQHNSPLHF.